Detailed here is one T cell receptor (beta chain). This clonotype appeared many times. Which antigen it targets is not known. Base qualities were left out, and no much larger clone turns up one base away. These data originate in a study of human T cells and chemical hapten exposure listed by TCRdb under 2021. Looking at the study overall: The libraries were sequenced as a pool, and the TCR yield per sample differed mostly because of small variations in library volumes within the pool. This study followed changes in the peripheral blood TCR repertoire in vivo during primary and secondary sensitization of alopecia patients to the hapten diphenylcyclopropenone (DPC). From each blood RNA sample, both TCR alpha and TCR beta chains were sequenced. Beyond this particular receptor, the publication reports: Repeated subsampling changed both the strength of the expansion versus patch-test correlation and the threshold at which the correlation became significant. The number of TCRs above 1 in 1000 frequency did not change with DPC sensitization; there was no evidence of global repertoire structure alterations.

Library prep was done by 5' RACE. Sequencing instrument: Illumina MiSeq. During library preparation, unique molecular identifiers were attached to individual cDNA molecules so that TCRs could be counted in a quantitative, reproducible way. The paper's processing steps were these. A median of roughly 99,000 TCRs per sample was observed, with a range of about 20,000 to 700,000. V, J and CDR3 annotation of the TCR reads was carried out using the Decombinator software suite. For the PS versus PT1 abundance plots, all samples were subsampled to the same number of TCRs (28,000). Expanded TCRs were defined as absent before sensitization and observed at least eight times at the 2-week time point. TCRdb reanalyzed the raw reads on its own, using fastp at Q25 for trimming and MiXCR for clone calling, and kept in-frame beta chains. Identical CDR3 protein sequences are pooled into one entry, listed with their most common genes and DNA. None of the V and J calls come from the authors' own analysis; TCRdb made them. The sample includes 120,000 to 150,000 distinct CDR3 sequences, with about 4.3% observed a single time. The ten largest clones add up to about 1.3% of the sample.

Total RNA was extracted from unfractionated whole blood that had been collected in Tempus Blood RNA tubes. Four or five healthy volunteers served as TCR sequencing controls and were bled at day 0, 2 weeks and 6 weeks. The CDR3 goes from the cysteine to the phenylalanine over 12 residues. The CDR3 DNA has 36 bases and is translated from base 1. The germline V gene specifies SGHTA as CDR1 and FQGTGA as CDR2. V is pruned by 6 bases and J by 7 bases, leaving 0 bases of the junction without a gene match. The V and J segments used are TRBV7-3 and TRBJ2-1; the junction holds 10 bases that match TRBD1. The receptor was isolated from a female donor in good health. The DNA sequence is TGTGCCAGCAGGGGACAGGGGAATGAGCAGTTCTTC. Its protein is CASRGQGNEQFF.